The 19 T cell receptor beta chains in this list originate from one sample, sequenced in a study of blood T cell repertoires in COVID-19. Measured with immunoSEQ multiplex PCR; TCRdb has only the in-frame clones, and not every one. The sample yields a few hundred thousand clones, 65% to 90% seen once. The sample was peripheral blood. The receptors here all came from a human donor in a cohort sampled during active COVID-19.

The chain employs TRBV5-1 and TRBJ2-5; TRBD2 agrees at 11 bases. The CDR3 has 17 residues. V trimming: 4 bases; J trimming: 1 base; junction bases outside the gene matches: 9. The germline gives CDR1 SGHRS, CDR2 YFSETQ. The CDR3 protein is CASSLGTSGRFQETQYF. In DNA, the CDR3 is TGCGCCAGCAGCCTAGGGACTAGCGGACGTTTCCAAGAGACCCAGTACTTC.

The J gene is TRBJ2-5, the V gene TRBV24-1; perhaps TRBD1 as D (6 bases). Germline-derived CDR1 and CDR2 are KGHDR and SFDVKD. V was shortened by 4 bases and J by 1 base, with 18 bases between the two germline ends. The CDR3 extends over 17 amino acids. CDR3 in amino acids: CATSDPRGAIIQETQYF. The CDR3 nucleotides read TGTGCCACCAGTGACCCCAGGGGAGCTATTATCCAAGAGACCCAGTACTTC.

V and J are TRBV7-6 and TRBJ2-3; 7 bases fit TRBD2. The junction had 8 bases not matched to a gene; V was cut back by 1 base and J by 4 bases. The CDR3 length is 16 residues. The V gene's germline CDR1 is SGHVS and CDR2 FNYEAQ. Written as DNA, the CDR3 is TGTGCCAGCAGCTTAGTGCTAGCGGCCGGTTCAGATACGCAGTATTTT. It is translated as CASSLVLAAGSDTQYF.

Comments on this clone: Other DNA sequences in the same sample also yield this CDR3. This chain joins TRBV12-3 or TRBV12-4 and TRBJ1-2; maybe TRBD1 (5 bases). V lost 2 bases to trimming and J lost 4 bases, with 8 bases between them. CDR3 length: 13 amino acids. The DNA for the CDR3 is TGTGCCAGCAGTTTACAGGGCGGCTATGGCTACACCTTC. This codes for CASSLQGGYGYTF.

This clone was seen only a few times. V gene TRBV29-1 combines with J gene TRBJ1-1; D might be TRBD1 (5 bases). Germline V lookup: CDR1 SQVTM, CDR2 ANQGSEA. CDR3 size: 15 residues. V dropped 6 bases and J dropped 1 base, with 18 bases sitting between them. CDR3: CSVLGTLEGNTEAFF. CDR3 DNA: TGCAGCGTGTTGGGGACCCTGGAGGGGAACACTGAAGCTTTCTTT.

The rearrangement links TRBV6-5 to TRBJ1-6; TRBD1 matches 8 bases. J lost 6 bases, V lost 4 bases, and 8 bases had no gene match. CDR1 is MNHEY, CDR2 SVGAGI, per germline. The CDR3 covers 16 residues. This CDR3 reads CASSFTQGAINSPLHF. Here the CDR3 DNA reads TGTGCCAGCAGTTTCACGCAGGGGGCAATTAATTCACCCCTCCACTTT.

This chain links TRBV30 with TRBJ2-1, with TRBD2 matching over 7 bases. V lost 3 bases, J lost 6 bases, and 5 bases stayed unmatched. The CDR3 covers 13 residues. Germline-derived CDR1 and CDR2 are GTSNPN and SVGIG (reference sequence). The CDR3 DNA is TGTGCCTGGAGCCGGACTAGAAGCAATGAGCAGTTCTTC. Translating gives CAWSRTRSNEQFF.

The gene calls are TRBV5-3 and TRBJ2-7; D unclear. TRBV5-3 falls under the ORF class, with uncertain function. This CDR3 is 12 amino acids long. V shed 4 bases and J shed 3 bases, with 8 bases lying between them. The CDR3 DNA is TGTGCCAGAAGCCCCGACAACTACGAGCAGTACTTC. Residues: CARSPDNYEQYF.

V usage is TRBV6-5 and J usage is TRBJ2-2; tentatively, D is TRBD1 (5 bases). Trimming removed 0 bases at V and 6 bases at J, with 14 bases between. CDR3 length: 16 residues. Germline V CDR1 and CDR2: MNHEY, SVGAGI. Here the CDR3 reads CASSYSRQGEAGELFF. CDR3 DNA: TGTGCCAGCAGTTACTCGAGGCAGGGTGAGGCCGGGGAGCTGTTTTTT.

This rearrangement joins TRBV6-2 or TRBV6-3 to TRBJ2-7, with 11 positions matching TRBD2. Germline values: CDR1 MNHEY, CDR2 SVGEGT. The CDR3 runs 15 residues. V shed 5 bases and J 2 bases; nucleotides not matched to a gene: 5. CDR3 in DNA: TGTGCCAGCAGTCGATCTAGCGGGGGGCCCTACGAGCAGTACTTC. Amino acid sequence: CASSRSSGGPYEQYF.

This chain links TRBV6-5 with TRBJ1-2; 7 bases map to TRBD1. This CDR3 contains 13 residues. Germline CDR1 and CDR2: MNHEY and SVGAGI. The V and J ends lost 6 bases and 4 bases, in that order; junction bases with no gene match: 5. In nucleotides, the CDR3 is TGTGCCAGCAGCCAAGGACAGGCCTATGGCTACACCTTC. It encodes CASSQGQAYGYTF.

The chain combines TRBV6-6 with TRBJ2-3; TRBD1 matches at 9 bases. CDR1 is MNHNY, CDR2 SVGAGI, per germline (reference sequence). Trimming removed 5 bases from V and 8 bases from J; junction bases left unmatched: 8. CDR3 size: 14 residues. CDR3 coding DNA: TGTGCCAGCAGTCGACAGGGGGAGGTCGGTACGCAGTATTTT. It codes for CASSRQGEVGTQYF.

This clone was observed a few times. V gene TRBV19 combines with J gene TRBJ2-3, with D uncertain. V was clipped by 6 bases and J by 1 base, with 8 bases between them. The CDR3 is 13 amino acids. Germline V gene lookup returns CDR1 LNHDA and CDR2 SQIVND (reference sequence). The CDR3 DNA reads as TGTGCCAGTAGCACCAGATGCACAGATACGCAGTATTTT. As protein: CASSTRCTDTQYF.

V is TRBV10-3 and J is TRBJ1-6; 9 nucleotides line up with TRBD1. The germline V gene has CDR1 ENHRY and CDR2 SYGVKD. The CDR3 is 14 amino acids. The V segment lost 11 bases and the J segment 5 bases; nucleotides outside the gene matches: 7. CDR3 nucleotide sequence: TGTGCCTCGACAGGGGGTTGGGATAATTCACCCCTCCACTTT. Translated: CASTGGWDNSPLHF.

This chain uses TRBV6-5 with TRBJ2-7, with 8 bases identical to TRBD1. The CDR3 is 14 amino acids. V gave up 7 bases and J gave up 0 bases; unmatched junction bases: 5. Germline V CDR1 and CDR2: MNHEY, SVGAGI. In nucleotides, the CDR3 is TGTGCCAGCACGTACAGGGGGTTCTCCTACGAGCAGTACTTC. It is translated as CASTYRGFSYEQYF.

V and J are TRBV10-3 and TRBJ2-1; 11 bases line up with TRBD2. Germline CDR1 ENHRY, CDR2 SYGVKD. This CDR3 spans 16 amino acids. Unmatched junction bases numbered 8, after V lost 1 base and J lost 9 bases. This chain's CDR3 is CAISELLAGAGGEQFF. CDR3 in DNA: TGTGCCATCAGTGAGTTACTAGCGGGGGCCGGAGGTGAGCAGTTCTTC.

The V and J genes are TRBV5-1 and TRBJ2-7; D perhaps matches TRBD2 (6 bases). Germline values: CDR1 SGHRS, CDR2 YFSETQ. V was shortened by 1 base and J by 3 bases, with 14 bases between the two germline ends. This CDR3 spans 15 amino acids. This chain's CDR3 is CASSLLWGGSYEQYF. The CDR3 nucleotides read TGCGCCAGCAGCTTGCTTTGGGGAGGCAGCTACGAGCAGTACTTC.

The V call is TRBV6-4, the J call TRBJ1-1, with D maybe TRBD1 (6 bases). V was shortened by 6 bases and J by 8 bases, with 19 bases between the two germline ends. CDR1 MRHNA and CDR2 SNTAGT come from the germline V gene. The CDR3 totals 14 residues. CDR3 DNA: TGTGCCAGCAGGACCGAGGGGGGGCAGGGGGAAGCTTTCTTT. This gives the protein CASRTEGGQGEAFF.

The rearrangement joins TRBV30 to TRBJ1-1; maybe TRBD1 (6 bases). Trimming cost V 3 bases and J 4 bases, with 12 bases left between them. Germline V lookup: CDR1 GTSNPN, CDR2 SVGIG (reference sequence). CDR3 length: 13 residues. CDR3: CAWRPTGTTEAFF. CDR3 sequence (DNA): TGTGCCTGGAGACCCACAGGGACCACTGAAGCTTTCTTT.